The next 6 T cell receptor beta chains were all read from a single sample in a study of blood T cell repertoires in COVID-19. Produced via immunoSEQ multiplex PCR; TCRdb's table is partial and in-frame only. The sample lists about 88,000 clones, 85% to 95% occurring once. Sequencing was carried out using peripheral blood. The origin of the receptors is a man aged 55 to 70 with acute or convalescent COVID-19.

This chain links TRBV19 with TRBJ1-5; D gene unclear. There are 14 residues in the CDR3. Germline V gene lookup returns CDR1 LNHDA and CDR2 SQIVND (reference sequence). V dropped 1 base and J dropped 4 bases, with 8 bases sitting between them. The CDR3, as DNA: TGTGCCAGTAGTATAGGGGCAGAAAATCAGCCCCAGCATTTT. This encodes CASSIGAENQPQHF.

The chain couples TRBV6-5 to TRBJ2-1; 10 nucleotides agree with TRBD2. The ends lost 9 bases at V and 4 bases at J; junction bases unmatched: 6. The length of the CDR3 is 14 residues. Germline assignment: CDR1 MNHEY and CDR2 SVGAGI. CDR3: CASLLAGNYNEQFF. CDR3 DNA sequence: TGTGCCAGTTTACTAGCGGGGAATTACAATGAGCAGTTCTTC.

This clone was seen just once. V is TRBV19 and J is TRBJ1-5, with D possibly TRBD1 on 6 matching bases. V shed 3 bases and J shed 3 bases, with 12 bases lying between them. The CDR3 totals 15 residues. Germline CDR1 LNHDA, CDR2 SQIVND (reference sequence). For the CDR3, the DNA is TGTGCCAGTAGTATCTCTACAGGGATCAATCAGCCCCAGCATTTT. Amino acid sequence: CASSISTGINQPQHF. The full variable domain, rest sourced from reference TRBV19 and TRBJ1-5, is DGGITQSPKYLFRKEGQNVTLSCEQNLNHDAMYWYRQDPGQGLRLIYYSQIVNDFQKGDIAEGYSVSREKKESFPLTVTSAQKNPTAFYLCASSISTGINQPQHFGDGTRLSIL.

The chain recombines TRBV19 with TRBJ2-7, with 8 bases matching TRBD2. CDR3 length equals 14 residues. Germline CDR1 LNHDA, CDR2 SQIVND (reference sequence). V gave up 3 bases and J gave up 5 bases; unmatched junction bases: 6. CDR3 coding DNA: TGTGCCAGTAGTATGCTAGCGGGTGGTCACGAGCAGTACTTC. This sequence encodes CASSMLAGGHEQYF.

The chain couples TRBV10-1 to TRBJ2-2; 7 nucleotides align to TRBD2. The V gene end was trimmed by 6 bases and the J gene end by 4 bases; junction bases not matched to a gene: 5. Germline CDR1 and CDR2: WNHNN and SYGVQD (reference sequence). The CDR3 has 14 amino acids. The CDR3 sequence is CASRATSVTGELFF. The CDR3 DNA sequence: TGCGCCAGCAGAGCTACTAGCGTCACCGGGGAGCTGTTTTTT.

The CDR3 nucleotides are TGTGCCACCAGCAGGGGTCCCGGGACAGCTACGAAACCCTACACCTTC. Amino acid sequence: CATSRGPGTATKPYTF. The chain has TRBV15 and TRBJ1-2; TRBD1 aligns across 7 bases. After removal of 3 bases from V and 10 bases from J, the junction contained 17 bases not matched to a gene. Germline-derived CDR1 and CDR2 are LNHNV and YYDKDF (reference sequence). The CDR3 runs 16 residues.